These T cell receptor beta chains were read from a single sample in a study of blood T cell repertoires in COVID-19. Measured with immunoSEQ multiplex PCR; TCRdb has only the in-frame clones, and not every one. Of 37,000 or so clones in the sample, roughly 90% were seen once. Sequenced: peripheral blood. The receptors were sampled from a man aged 65 to 85 with acute or convalescent COVID-19. Both conserved end residues are part of each CDR3. Each record gives: V gene, J gene, clone size, CDR3 length, D gene, CDR3 DNA, CDR3 protein. The D gene is left open where the match is weak. Not all rows give a size; the values are once, few, many and, for expanded clones, a class.

v_call: TRBV5-8
j_call: TRBJ2-1
clone_size: -
cdr3_length: 16
d_call: TRBD1
cdr3_nt: TGTGCCAGCAGCTTGGGACAGGGGAACTCCTACAATGAGCAGTTCTTC
cdr3_aa: CASSLGQGNSYNEQFF

v_call: TRBV28
j_call: TRBJ1-1
clone_size: -
cdr3_length: 13
d_call: -
cdr3_nt: TGTGCCAGCCATGGAGCAGAAAACACTGAAGCTTTCTTT
cdr3_aa: CASHGAENTEAFF

v_call: TRBV7-2
j_call: TRBJ2-5
clone_size: -
cdr3_length: 14
d_call: -
cdr3_nt: TGTGCCAGCAGCCCGGAGGCAAATCAAGAGACCCAGTACTTC
cdr3_aa: CASSPEANQETQYF

v_call: TRBV11-2
j_call: TRBJ2-1
clone_size: -
cdr3_length: 17
d_call: TRBD2
cdr3_nt: TGTGCCAGCAGCTTAGGGGGACTAGCGGGTTTCTACAATGAGCAGTTCTTC
cdr3_aa: CASSLGGLAGFYNEQFF

v_call: TRBV10-2
j_call: TRBJ2-7
clone_size: -
cdr3_length: 18
d_call: TRBD2
cdr3_nt: TGCGCCAGCAGTGAAAGAGGGGGCGTTAGCGGGGGGACCTCCGAGCAGTACTTC
cdr3_aa: CASSERGGVSGGTSEQYF

v_call: TRBV6-2/TRBV6-3
j_call: TRBJ1-1
clone_size: -
cdr3_length: 14
d_call: -
cdr3_nt: TGTGCCAGCAGTTACCGACAGATGAACACTGAAGCTTTCTTT
cdr3_aa: CASSYRQMNTEAFF

v_call: TRBV19
j_call: TRBJ2-7
clone_size: -
cdr3_length: 14
d_call: TRBD1
cdr3_nt: TGTGCCAGTAGTATGGGGACAGGGGGGTACGAGCAGTACTTC
cdr3_aa: CASSMGTGGYEQYF

v_call: TRBV19
j_call: TRBJ1-4
clone_size: once
cdr3_length: 14
d_call: -
cdr3_nt: TGTGCCACCTCACAGAACAGGGAGCTTGAAAAACTGTTTTTT
cdr3_aa: CATSQNRELEKLFF

v_call: TRBV4-3
j_call: TRBJ2-7
clone_size: -
cdr3_length: 15
d_call: TRBD2
cdr3_nt: TGCGCCAGCAGCCAAGACCCTAGCGGGGCCTACGAGCAGTACTTC
cdr3_aa: CASSQDPSGAYEQYF

v_call: TRBV7-6
j_call: TRBJ2-7
clone_size: -
cdr3_length: 15
d_call: TRBD2
cdr3_nt: TGTGCCAGCAGCTTAGGTTCGGCGGGAGAGGGCGAGCAGTACTTC
cdr3_aa: CASSLGSAGEGEQYF

v_call: TRBV28
j_call: TRBJ1-5
clone_size: -
cdr3_length: 12
d_call: -
cdr3_nt: TGTGCCAGCAGTCGACAGTTAAGGCCCCAGCATTTT
cdr3_aa: CASSRQLRPQHF

v_call: TRBV7-8
j_call: TRBJ2-2
clone_size: -
cdr3_length: 16
d_call: -
cdr3_nt: TGTGCCAGCAGCTCAACTGGGCGACTAGAGACCGGGGAGCTGTTTTTT
cdr3_aa: CASSSTGRLETGELFF

v_call: TRBV19
j_call: TRBJ2-2
clone_size: -
cdr3_length: 16
d_call: TRBD2
cdr3_nt: TGTGCCAGTACCTCAGGACTAGCGGGAGTCACCGGGGAGCTGTTTTTT
cdr3_aa: CASTSGLAGVTGELFF

v_call: TRBV7-3
j_call: TRBJ2-2
clone_size: -
cdr3_length: 15
d_call: -
cdr3_nt: TGTGCCAGCAGCTTCCCCAGTTCGGGCACCGGGGAGCTGTTTTTT
cdr3_aa: CASSFPSSGTGELFF

v_call: TRBV4-1
j_call: TRBJ1-1
clone_size: -
cdr3_length: 18
d_call: -
cdr3_nt: TGCGCCAGCAGCCCCCGGGGTTTAGGACCGAATATGAACACTGAAGCTTTCTTT
cdr3_aa: CASSPRGLGPNMNTEAFF

v_call: TRBV7-8
j_call: TRBJ1-2
clone_size: -
cdr3_length: 13
d_call: -
cdr3_nt: TGTGCCAGCAGCGAAAATGCGGGGGCTGGCTACACCTTC
cdr3_aa: CASSENAGAGYTF

v_call: TRBV18
j_call: TRBJ1-1
clone_size: -
cdr3_length: 16
d_call: -
cdr3_nt: TGTGCCAGCTCACCCCTAGAGGGCCGGGGGTGGACTGAAGCTTTCTTT
cdr3_aa: CASSPLEGRGWTEAFF

v_call: TRBV28
j_call: TRBJ2-7
clone_size: -
cdr3_length: 16
d_call: -
cdr3_nt: TGTGCCAGCAGTTTCGCGGGGTTGGCGGGTTCCTCCGAGCAGTACTTC
cdr3_aa: CASSFAGLAGSSEQYF

v_call: TRBV6-2/TRBV6-3
j_call: TRBJ1-1
clone_size: -
cdr3_length: 12
d_call: -
cdr3_nt: TGTGCCAGCAGTTACGGTATTAGTGAAGCTTTCTTT
cdr3_aa: CASSYGISEAFF

v_call: TRBV27
j_call: TRBJ2-7
clone_size: -
cdr3_length: 14
d_call: -
cdr3_nt: TGTGCCAGCAGTCCGGGACTGACGAACTACGAGCAGTACTTC
cdr3_aa: CASSPGLTNYEQYF

v_call: TRBV5-5
j_call: TRBJ2-7
clone_size: once
cdr3_length: 16
d_call: -
cdr3_nt: TGTGCCAGCAGCTTGGCTCCCCAGGGGAGATCCTACGAGCAGTACTTC
cdr3_aa: CASSLAPQGRSYEQYF

v_call: TRBV7-9
j_call: TRBJ2-2
clone_size: -
cdr3_length: 16
d_call: TRBD2
cdr3_nt: TGTGCCAGCAGCTTTTGGGGGGGAAGGAACACCGGGGAGCTGTTTTTT
cdr3_aa: CASSFWGGRNTGELFF

v_call: TRBV6-2/TRBV6-3
j_call: TRBJ1-5
clone_size: -
cdr3_length: 14
d_call: -
cdr3_nt: TGTGCCAGCAGTTATAGTCTCTTCAATCAGCCCCAGCATTTT
cdr3_aa: CASSYSLFNQPQHF